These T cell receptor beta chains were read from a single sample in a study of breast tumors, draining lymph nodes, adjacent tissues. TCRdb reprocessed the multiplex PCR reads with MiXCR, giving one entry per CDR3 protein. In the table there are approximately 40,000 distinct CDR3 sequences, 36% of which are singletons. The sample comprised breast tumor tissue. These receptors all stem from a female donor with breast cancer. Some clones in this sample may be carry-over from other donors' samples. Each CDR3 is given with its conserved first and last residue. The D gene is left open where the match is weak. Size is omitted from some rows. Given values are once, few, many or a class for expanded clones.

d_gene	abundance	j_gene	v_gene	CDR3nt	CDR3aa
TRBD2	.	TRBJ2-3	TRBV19	TGTGCCAGTAGGACCAGTAGCGGGAGCGTGCGGGGCACAGATACGCAGTATTTT	CASRTSSGSVRGTDTQYF
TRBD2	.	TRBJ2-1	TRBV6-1	TGTGCCAGCAGCAAGGATGGGACTAGCGGGATTCCCTCCTACAATGAGCAGTTCTTC	CASSKDGTSGIPSYNEQFF
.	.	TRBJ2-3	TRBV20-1	TGCAGTGCTGGGGGGGGCGGGAGTATCACAGATACGCAGTATTTT	CSAGGGGSITDTQYF
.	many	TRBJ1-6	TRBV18	TGTGCCAGCTCACAGGGTTCACCCCTCCACTTT	CASSQGSPLHF
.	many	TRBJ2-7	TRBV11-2	TGTGCCAGCAGCGAGACCGGGACGGCTAACTACGAGCAGTACTTC	CASSETGTANYEQYF
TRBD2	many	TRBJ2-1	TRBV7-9	TGTGCCAGCAGCCACGGACTAGCGGAGACCTACAATGAGCAGTTCTTC	CASSHGLAETYNEQFF
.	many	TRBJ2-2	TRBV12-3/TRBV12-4	TGTGCCAGCAGCACCCGGTCGGTGAACACCGGGGAGCTGTTTTTT	CASSTRSVNTGELFF
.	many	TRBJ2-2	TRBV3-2	TGTGCCAGCAGCCTCCCTCCATCGAACACCGGGGAGCTGTTTTTT	CASSLPPSNTGELFF
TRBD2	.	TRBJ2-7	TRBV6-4	TGTGCCAGCAGTGACTCGATTGCACTAGCGGGAGGCTACGAGCAGTACTTC	CASSDSIALAGGYEQYF
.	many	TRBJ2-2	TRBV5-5	TGTGCCAGCAGTCCCCAGGGAGGATGGAACACCGGGGAGCTGTTTTTT	CASSPQGGWNTGELFF
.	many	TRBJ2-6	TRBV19	TGTGCCAGTAGTATAGACAGGGTTGGGGCCAACGTCCTGACTTTC	CASSIDRVGANVLTF
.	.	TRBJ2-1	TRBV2	TGTGCCAGCAAAATAGCCCTTGGGATATACAATGAGCAGTTCTTC	CASKIALGIYNEQFF
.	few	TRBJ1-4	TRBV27	TGTGCCAGCAGTTACATAACCCCGGGGGGGTTTGATAGTCGTGAAAAACTGTTTTTT	CASSYITPGGFDSREKLFF
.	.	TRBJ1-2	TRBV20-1	TGCAGTGCCACAAGGGGGGAGGATGGCTACACCTTC	CSATRGEDGYTF
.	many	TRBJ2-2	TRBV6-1	TGTGCCAGCAGCCGGACAGCGGACGGGGCCGGGGAGCTGTTTTTT	CASSRTADGAGELFF
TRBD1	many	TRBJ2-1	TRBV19	TGTGCCAGTAGTATATCTCAGGACAGGATCCATGAGCAGTTCTTC	CASSISQDRIHEQFF
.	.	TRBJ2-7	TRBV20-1	TGCAGTGTTAGTGGGGGCAGTGGGGAGCAGTACTTC	CSVSGGSGEQYF
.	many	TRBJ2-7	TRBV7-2	TGTGCCAGCAGCACCTCCGACAGCCGACCTTACGAGCAGTACTTC	CASSTSDSRPYEQYF
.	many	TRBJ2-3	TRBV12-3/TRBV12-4	TGTGCCAGCAGTCCGTTTGTTGGAGCACAGAGCACAGATACGCAGTATTTT	CASSPFVGAQSTDTQYF
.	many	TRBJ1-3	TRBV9	TGTGCCAGCAGCGAGGGGGGCAGGGTGGGAAACACCATATATTTT	CASSEGGRVGNTIYF
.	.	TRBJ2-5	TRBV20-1	TGCAGTGCTCTCCGAGGCGGGACCCAGTACTTC	CSALRGGTQYF
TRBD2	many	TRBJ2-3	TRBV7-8	TGTGCCAGCAGTCCCGGGAGGGGGACGCAGTATTTT	CASSPGRGTQYF
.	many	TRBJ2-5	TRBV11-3	TGTGCCAGCAGTCAGGATCGACCGCTGAGAACTTGGGAGACCCAGTACTTC	CASSQDRPLRTWETQYF
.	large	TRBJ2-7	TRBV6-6	TGTGCCAGCAGTTACTCTCAGGGCCCCTACGAGCAGTACTTC	CASSYSQGPYEQYF
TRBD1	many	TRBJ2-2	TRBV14	TGTGCCAGCAGCCAAGATGGAAGGGGGCATGTCGGGGAGCTGTTTTTT	CASSQDGRGHVGELFF
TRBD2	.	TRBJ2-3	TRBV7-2	TGTGCCAGCAGCCGAAGGGTAGCGGGAGGGAACTCAGATACGCAGTATTTT	CASSRRVAGGNSDTQYF
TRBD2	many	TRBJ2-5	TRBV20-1	TGCAGTGCAAGACGACTAGCGGAGGGGAACACCCAGTACTTC	CSARRLAEGNTQYF
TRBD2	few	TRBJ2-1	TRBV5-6	TGTGCCAGCAGCCCCGTCCTTAGCGGGAGGGCGGGTTCCTACAATGAGCAGTTCTTC	CASSPVLSGRAGSYNEQFF
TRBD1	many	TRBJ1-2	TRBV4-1	TGCGCCAGCAGCCAAGATCGGACAGGGGGTGGCTACACCTTC	CASSQDRTGGGYTF
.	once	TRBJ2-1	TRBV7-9	TGTGCCGGCAACTTTAGACAGGGCGGGGTCAATGAGCAGTTCTTC	CAGNFRQGGVNEQFF
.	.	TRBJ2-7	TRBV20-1	TGCAGTGCTCCTGCTCCTCCCTACGAGCAGTACTTC	CSAPAPPYEQYF
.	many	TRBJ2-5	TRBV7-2	TGTGCCAGCAGCTTAGTTTCGGCGGTGAAAGGGGGGGCCCAGTACTTC	CASSLVSAVKGGAQYF
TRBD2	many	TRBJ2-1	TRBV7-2	TGTGCCAGCAGCACAACCGGGACTAGAGTTGAGCAGTTCTTC	CASSTTGTRVEQFF
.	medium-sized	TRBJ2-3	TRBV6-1	TGTGCCAGCAGTCCCGGACGGTTTACCACAGATACGCAGTATTTT	CASSPGRFTTDTQYF
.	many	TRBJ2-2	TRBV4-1	TGCGCCAGCAGCCAAGGGTTCTGGGACACCGGGGAGCTGTTTTTT	CASSQGFWDTGELFF
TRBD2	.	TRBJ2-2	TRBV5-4	TGTGCCAGCAGCTCAGCGGGAGGGCCAAACGGGGAGCTGTTTTTT	CASSSAGGPNGELFF
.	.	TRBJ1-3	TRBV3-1	TGTACCAGCAGCGAAACGCGAAACACCATATATTTT	CTSSETRNTIYF
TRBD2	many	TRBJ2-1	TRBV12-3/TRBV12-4	TGTGCCAGCACTAGCGGACTGGGGAGCTCCTACAATGAGCAGTTCTTC	CASTSGLGSSYNEQFF
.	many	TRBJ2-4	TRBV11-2	TGTGCCAGCAGCACAGACTACAGGGGGGGCAACATTCAGTACTTC	CASSTDYRGGNIQYF
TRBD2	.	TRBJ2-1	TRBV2	TGTGCCATACGTCGGAGGCGGGAGGTCGATGAGCAGTTCTTC	CAIRRRREVDEQFF
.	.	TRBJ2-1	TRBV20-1	TGCAGTGCGGTGGGGGGGCCTATTGAGCAGTTCTTC	CSAVGGPIEQFF
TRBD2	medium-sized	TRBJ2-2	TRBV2	TGTGCCAGCAGTGAGCGACTAGCCGGGACCGGGGAGCTGTTTTTT	CASSERLAGTGELFF
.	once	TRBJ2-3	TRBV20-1	TGCAGTGCTACCGGTGATAGCAGGACCAGCACAGATACGCAGTATTTT	CSATGDSRTSTDTQYF
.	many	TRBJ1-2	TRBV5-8	TGTGCCAGCAGCTGGAACAGGGCCAACTATGGCTACACCTTC	CASSWNRANYGYTF
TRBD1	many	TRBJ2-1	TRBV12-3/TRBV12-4	TGTGCCAGCAGTTTACTAACAGGGGGCTCTGAGCAGTTCTTC	CASSLLTGGSEQFF
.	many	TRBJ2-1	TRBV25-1	TGTGCCAGCAGTGATTTAGGCAGCGACTACAATGAGCAGTTCTTC	CASSDLGSDYNEQFF
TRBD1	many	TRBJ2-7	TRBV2	TGTGCCAGCACTCCAGGGGGCATCTACGAGCAGTACTTC	CASTPGGIYEQYF
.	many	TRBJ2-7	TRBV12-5	TGTGCTAGTGGTTTGGGGCTACGGACACTTGCATACGAGCAGTACTTC	CASGLGLRTLAYEQYF
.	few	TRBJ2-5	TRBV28	TGTGCCAGCAGTTTGACAAAAGAGACCCAGTACTTC	CASSLTKETQYF
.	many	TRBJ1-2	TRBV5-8	TGTGCCAGCAGCTTGGAGCAGGGAAACTATGGCTACACCTTC	CASSLEQGNYGYTF
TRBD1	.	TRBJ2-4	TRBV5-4	TGTGCCAGCAGCTTTGCGTACAGGGGGCAATCGGGCAAAAACATTCAGTACTTC	CASSFAYRGQSGKNIQYF
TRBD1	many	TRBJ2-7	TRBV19	TGTGCCAGTAGTATGACGGGACAGCCTATCTACGAGCAGTACTTC	CASSMTGQPIYEQYF
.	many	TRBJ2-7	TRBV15	TGTGCCACCAGCAGAAGTGGAGAGCAGTACTTC	CATSRSGEQYF
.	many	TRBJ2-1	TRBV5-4	TGTGCCAGCAGCTTGATCGGGTCGCGGTACAATGAGCAGTTCTTC	CASSLIGSRYNEQFF
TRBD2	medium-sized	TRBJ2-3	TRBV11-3	TGTGCCAGCAGCTTAGGAGCTAGCGGATCAGATACGCAGTATTTT	CASSLGASGSDTQYF
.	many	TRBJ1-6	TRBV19	TGTGCCAGTAGTATAAGCAGAGTTTCGCCCCTCCACTTT	CASSISRVSPLHF
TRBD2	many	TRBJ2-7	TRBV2	TGTGCCAGCAGTACGACTAGCGGGAGGTCCGAGCAGTACTTC	CASSTTSGRSEQYF
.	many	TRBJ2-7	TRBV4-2	TGTGCCAGCAGCCAAGATCTGACGGGATACGAGCAGTACTTC	CASSQDLTGYEQYF
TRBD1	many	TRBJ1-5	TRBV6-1	TGTGCCAGCAGTGCCTCCGGACAGGGGGTCCAGCCCCAGCATTTT	CASSASGQGVQPQHF
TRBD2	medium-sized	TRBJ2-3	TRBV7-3	TGTGCCAGCAGCAAGCGGGAGGGACATACGCAGTATTTT	CASSKREGHTQYF